This entry describes one TCR beta chain. The table came from immunoSEQ multiplex PCR; TCRdb's copy has only in-frame clones and leaves some out. The sample holds 150,000 to 200,000 clones; around nine tenths are singletons and the top ten take 2.5% to 4%. CDR3 size: 15 residues. The J segment lost 2 bases and the V segment lost 5 bases, leaving 9 bases of the junction unmatched. Germline CDR1 and CDR2: SGDLS and YYNGEE. The record originates from a study of blood T cell repertoires in COVID-19. As for the study in general: COVID-19 samples, acute and convalescent, were from the United States, Italy and Spain. Sources were T cells, B-cell-depleted T cells, or PBMCs; the material itself was cDNA or gDNA.

The clonotype comes from a man between 65 and 85 years old with acute or convalescent COVID-19. This chain uses TRBV9 with TRBJ2-5; 7 bases agree with TRBD2. Sequencing was carried out using peripheral blood. CDR3 loop: CASSGGGTKQETQYF. CDR3 DNA: TGTGCCAGCAGTGGTGGGGGGACTAAGCAAGAGACCCAGTACTTC.